A selection of T cell receptor beta chains follows, all from one sample in a study of blood T cell repertoires in COVID-19. TCRdb's table, derived via immunoSEQ multiplex PCR, lists solely in-frame clones and lacks some. The table records 210,000 or so clones, roughly 80% of them present only once. Source material: peripheral blood. These receptor sequences come from a human donor in a cohort sampled during active COVID-19. The CDR3 runs from the conserved cysteine through the conserved F or W. A D gene is named only where the DNA matches it firmly. Expanded clones are given a class, and other clones once, few, many or no size at all.

once | TRBD2 | TRBJ2-2 | TRBV5-1 | CASSLGSGLANTGELFF | TGCGCCAGCAGCTTGGGGTCGGGACTAGCGAACACCGGGGAGCTGTTTTTT
- | TRBD2 | TRBJ2-3 | TRBV7-3 | CASSLFVAGGPSDTQYF | TGTGCCAGCAGCTTATTTGTTGCGGGAGGGCCCTCAGATACGCAGTATTTT
- | - | TRBJ2-1 | TRBV7-3 | CASSLTTKNEQFF | TGTGCCAGCAGCTTAACGACTAAAAATGAGCAGTTCTTC
- | - | TRBJ1-4 | TRBV28 | CASSFAGIATNEKLFF | TGTGCCAGCAGTTTCGCAGGGATCGCAACTAATGAAAAACTGTTTTTT
- | TRBD1 | TRBJ1-5 | TRBV4-3 | CASSRPRRQGENSNQPQHF | TGCGCCAGCAGCCGACCGAGGAGACAGGGGGAAAATAGCAATCAGCCCCAGCATTTT
- | - | TRBJ1-5 | TRBV18 | CASSPRVGVQSNQPQHF | TGTGCCAGCTCACCACGGGTAGGGGTCCAGAGCAATCAGCCCCAGCATTTT
- | TRBD1 | TRBJ1-6 | TRBV28 | CASSMTGQGYTSPLHF | TGTGCCAGCAGTATGACAGGACAGGGATATACTTCACCCCTCCACTTT
- | TRBD1 | TRBJ1-1 | TRBV9 | CASSKQGARANTEAFF | TGTGCCAGCAGCAAGCAGGGGGCAAGAGCGAACACTGAAGCTTTCTTT
- | TRBD1 | TRBJ2-7 | TRBV3-1/TRBV3-2 | CASSLSRGKYEQYF | TGTGCCAGCAGCCTCTCCAGGGGGAAATACGAGCAGTACTTC
- | - | TRBJ1-2 | TRBV30 | CAWSPPPGYGYTF | TGTGCCTGGAGTCCCCCCCCAGGCTATGGCTACACCTTC
few | TRBD1 | TRBJ1-2 | TRBV28 | CASSLSQQGQGAYNYGYTF | TGTGCCAGCAGTTTATCTCAGCAGGGACAGGGGGCTTATAACTATGGCTACACCTTC
- | TRBD1 | TRBJ2-7 | TRBV6-5 | CASSYSTGGYEQYF | TGTGCCAGCAGTTACTCGACAGGGGGCTACGAGCAGTACTTC
- | - | TRBJ1-1 | TRBV7-9 | CASSLVVERTEAFF | TGTGCCAGCAGCTTAGTGGTCGAGAGAACTGAAGCTTTCTTT
- | TRBD1 | TRBJ2-2 | TRBV11-2 | CASSPQGAGTGELFF | TGTGCCAGCAGCCCGCAGGGGGCTGGAACCGGGGAGCTGTTTTTT
- | TRBD1 | TRBJ2-7 | TRBV7-2 | CASSLDRGKGEQYF | TGTGCCAGCAGCCTAGACAGGGGGAAAGGCGAGCAGTACTTC
- | TRBD1 | TRBJ1-2 | TRBV27 | CAVGTGGGGYGYTF | TGTGCCGTAGGGACAGGGGGCGGGGGCTATGGCTACACCTTC
- | TRBD1 | TRBJ2-2 | TRBV27 | CASRVGGATGELFF | TGTGCCAGCAGAGTAGGGGGCGCAACCGGGGAGCTGTTTTTT
once | - | TRBJ1-2 | TRBV5-4 | CASSLDPGGYGYTF | TGTGCCAGCAGCTTGGACCCCGGGGGCTATGGCTACACCTTC
- | TRBD1 | TRBJ1-1 | TRBV18 | CASSPGTAVWGEAFF | TGTGCCAGCTCACCCGGGACAGCCGTTTGGGGTGAAGCTTTCTTT
- | - | TRBJ2-1 | TRBV9 | CASSAPSASSYNEQFF | TGTGCCAGCAGCGCCCCTAGCGCGAGCTCCTACAATGAGCAGTTCTTC
- | TRBD1 | TRBJ1-1 | TRBV5-1 | CASSTDRAGAEAFF | TGCGCCAGCAGTACGGACAGGGCAGGTGCTGAAGCTTTCTTT
- | TRBD2 | TRBJ2-5 | TRBV3-1/TRBV3-2 | CASRPLAGWKETQYF | TGTGCCAGCAGACCACTAGCGGGATGGAAAGAGACCCAGTACTTC
- | - | TRBJ2-7 | TRBV25-1 | CASSGLRRPYEQYF | TGTGCCAGCAGTGGACTCAGAAGACCCTACGAGCAGTACTTC
- | - | TRBJ2-7 | TRBV19 | CASSIVRGEEQYF | TGTGCCAGTAGTATAGTCAGGGGTGAGGAGCAGTACTTC
- | - | TRBJ1-6 | TRBV7-2 | CASSLGGGALNSPLHF | TGTGCCAGCAGCTTAGGGGGCGGTGCTTTGAATTCACCCCTCCACTTT
- | - | TRBJ1-1 | TRBV27 | CASSTLQGYAEAFF | TGTGCCAGCAGTACCCTGCAGGGTTACGCTGAAGCTTTCTTT
- | - | TRBJ1-2 | TRBV7-9 | CASSYREHNYGYTF | TGTGCCAGCAGCTACAGGGAACATAACTATGGCTACACCTTC
- | TRBD1 | TRBJ1-1 | TRBV6-5 | CASSRTGGGNTEAFF | TGTGCCAGCAGTAGGACAGGGGGAGGAAACACTGAAGCTTTCTTT
- | - | TRBJ1-1 | TRBV5-4 | CASSLMSLSTLTEAFF | TGTGCCAGCAGCTTGATGTCCCTCTCTACTTTAACTGAAGCTTTCTTT
- | - | TRBJ2-7 | TRBV7-2 | CASSLTPGSYEQYF | TGTGCCAGCAGCTTAACTCCGGGCTCCTACGAGCAGTACTTC